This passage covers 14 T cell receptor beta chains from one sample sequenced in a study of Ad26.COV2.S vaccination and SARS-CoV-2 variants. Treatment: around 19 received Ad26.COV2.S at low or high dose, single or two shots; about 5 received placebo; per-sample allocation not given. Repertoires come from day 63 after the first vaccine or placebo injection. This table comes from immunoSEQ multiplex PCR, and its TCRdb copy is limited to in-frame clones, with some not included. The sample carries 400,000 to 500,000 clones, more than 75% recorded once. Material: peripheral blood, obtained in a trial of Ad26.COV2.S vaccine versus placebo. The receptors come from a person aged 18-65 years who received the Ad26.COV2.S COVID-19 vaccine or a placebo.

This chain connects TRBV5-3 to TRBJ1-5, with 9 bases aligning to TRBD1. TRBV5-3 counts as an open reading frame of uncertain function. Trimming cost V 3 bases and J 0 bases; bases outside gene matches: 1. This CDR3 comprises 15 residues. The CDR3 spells CARSWTGDSNQPQHF. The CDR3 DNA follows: TGTGCCAGAAGCTGGACAGGGGATAGCAATCAGCCCCAGCATTTT.

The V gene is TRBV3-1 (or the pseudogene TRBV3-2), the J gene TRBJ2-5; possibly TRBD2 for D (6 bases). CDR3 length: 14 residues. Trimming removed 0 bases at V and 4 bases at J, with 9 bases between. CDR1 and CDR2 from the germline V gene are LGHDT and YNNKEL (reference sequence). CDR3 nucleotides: TGTGCCAGCAGCCAAGATGCCGGGGGAGAGACCCAGTACTTC. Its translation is CASSQDAGGETQYF.

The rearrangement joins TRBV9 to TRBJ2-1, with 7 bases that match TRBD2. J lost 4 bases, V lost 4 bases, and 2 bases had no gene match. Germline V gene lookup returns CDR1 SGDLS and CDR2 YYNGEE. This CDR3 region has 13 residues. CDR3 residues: CASSLGLYNEQFF. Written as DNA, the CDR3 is TGTGCCAGCAGCTTGGGACTATACAATGAGCAGTTCTTC.

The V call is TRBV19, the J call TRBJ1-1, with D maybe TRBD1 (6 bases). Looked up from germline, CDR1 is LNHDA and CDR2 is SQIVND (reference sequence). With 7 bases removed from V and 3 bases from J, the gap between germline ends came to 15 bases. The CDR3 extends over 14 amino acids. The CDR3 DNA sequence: TGTGCCAGTACCAATGGCAGGGGAGACACTGAAGCTTTCTTT. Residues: CASTNGRGDTEAFF.

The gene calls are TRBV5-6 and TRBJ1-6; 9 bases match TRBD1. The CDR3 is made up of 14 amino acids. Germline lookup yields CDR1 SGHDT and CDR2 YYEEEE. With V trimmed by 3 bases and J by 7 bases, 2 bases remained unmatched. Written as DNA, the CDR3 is TGTGCCAGCAGCTCGGGGACAGGGAATTCACCCCTCCACTTT. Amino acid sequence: CASSSGTGNSPLHF.

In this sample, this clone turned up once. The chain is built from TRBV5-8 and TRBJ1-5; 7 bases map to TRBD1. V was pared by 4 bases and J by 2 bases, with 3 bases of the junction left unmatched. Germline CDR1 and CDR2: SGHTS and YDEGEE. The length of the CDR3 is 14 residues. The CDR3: CASSRDSGNQPQHF. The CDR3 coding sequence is TGTGCCAGCAGCCGGGACAGTGGCAATCAGCCCCAGCATTTT.

CDR3 in amino acids: CASSGDTGELFF. The CDR3 coding sequence is TGTGCCAGCAGCGGTGACACCGGGGAGCTGTTTTTT. The V gene is TRBV7-3, the J gene TRBJ2-2; D uncertain. The CDR3 spans 12 residues. CDR1 and CDR2 from the germline V gene are SGHTA and FQGTGA. V was cut by 5 bases and J by 3 bases, with 4 bases left in between.

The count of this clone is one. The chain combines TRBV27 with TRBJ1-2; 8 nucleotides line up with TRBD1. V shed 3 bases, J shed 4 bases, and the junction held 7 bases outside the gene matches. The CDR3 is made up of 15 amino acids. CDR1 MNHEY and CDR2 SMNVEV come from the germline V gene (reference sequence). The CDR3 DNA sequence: TGTGCCAGCAGTTTTGTAGGAGGGACAGGCTATGGCTACACCTTC. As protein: CASSFVGGTGYGYTF.

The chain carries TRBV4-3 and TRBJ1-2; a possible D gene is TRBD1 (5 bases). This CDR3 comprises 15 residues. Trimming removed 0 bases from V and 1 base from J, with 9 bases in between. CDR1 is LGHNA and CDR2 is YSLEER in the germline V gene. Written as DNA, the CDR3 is TGCGCCAGCAGCCAAGATGGACACAATAACTATGGCTACACCTTC. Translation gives CASSQDGHNNYGYTF.

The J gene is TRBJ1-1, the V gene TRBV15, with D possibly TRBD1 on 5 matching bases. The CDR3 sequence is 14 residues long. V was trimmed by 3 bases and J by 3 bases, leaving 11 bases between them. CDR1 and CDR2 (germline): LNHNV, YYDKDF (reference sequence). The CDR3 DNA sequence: TGTGCCACCAGCAGCAGGGTTAGGGACACTGAAGCTTTCTTT. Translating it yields CATSSRVRDTEAFF.

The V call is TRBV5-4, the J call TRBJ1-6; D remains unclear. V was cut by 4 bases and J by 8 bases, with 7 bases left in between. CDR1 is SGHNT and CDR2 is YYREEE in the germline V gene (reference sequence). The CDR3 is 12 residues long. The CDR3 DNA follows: TGTGCCAGCAGCCCCGGGGATTCACCCCTCCACTTT. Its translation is CASSPGDSPLHF.

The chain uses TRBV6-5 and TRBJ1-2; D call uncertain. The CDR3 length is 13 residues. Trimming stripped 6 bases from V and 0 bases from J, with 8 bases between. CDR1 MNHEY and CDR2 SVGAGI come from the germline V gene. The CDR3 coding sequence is TGTGCCAGCAGGCCGGGGTCTAACTATGGCTACACCTTC. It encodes CASRPGSNYGYTF.

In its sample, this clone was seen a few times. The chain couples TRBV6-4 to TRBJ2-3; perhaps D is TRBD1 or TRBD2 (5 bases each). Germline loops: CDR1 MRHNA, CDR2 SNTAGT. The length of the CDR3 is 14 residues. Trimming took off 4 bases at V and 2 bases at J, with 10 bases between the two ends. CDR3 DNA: TGTGCCAGCAGTGTTTCCGGGGCCACAGATACGCAGTATTTT. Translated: CASSVSGATDTQYF.

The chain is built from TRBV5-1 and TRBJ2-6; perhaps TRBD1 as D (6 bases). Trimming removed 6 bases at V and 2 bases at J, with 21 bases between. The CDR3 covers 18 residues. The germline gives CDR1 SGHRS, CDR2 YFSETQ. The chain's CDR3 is CASTTGPSAQTGANVLTF. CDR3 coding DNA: TGCGCCAGCACGACAGGCCCCTCAGCCCAGACTGGGGCCAACGTCCTGACTTTC.